These T cell receptor beta chains were read from a single sample in a study of OX40 agonist ivuxolimab in advanced cancers. Sequencing was performed with immunoSEQ multiplex PCR; in TCRdb, only in-frame clones are kept and a portion is missing. The sample holds tens of thousands of clones, 60% to 80% seen once. The material sequenced was CD4+ or CD8+ T cells sorted from blood, taken in a trial of the OX40 agonist ivuxolimab. These receptors came from an adult with an advanced solid tumor such as melanoma, head and neck, liver or kidney cancer. Both conserved end residues are part of each CDR3. A D gene is named only where the DNA matches it firmly. Clone size is stated in some rows and not others, as once, few, many or a class when expanded.

-	TRBV7-8	TRBD2	TRBJ2-7	CASSSLAGAYEQYF	TGTGCCAGCAGCTCTCTAGCGGGAGCCTACGAGCAGTACTTC
-	TRBV7-2	-	TRBJ1-5	CASSQQAGQPQHF	TGTGCCAGCAGCCAACAGGCTGGTCAGCCCCAGCATTTT
-	TRBV4-1	-	TRBJ2-7	CASSQDMALWDQNEQYF	TGCGCCAGCAGCCAAGATATGGCCTTATGGGACCAAAACGAGCAGTACTTC
once	TRBV6-1	TRBD1	TRBJ1-5	CASSGQGWTNQPQHF	TGTGCCAGCAGTGGACAGGGGTGGACTAATCAGCCCCAGCATTTT
medium-sized	TRBV15	TRBD2	TRBJ2-1	CATGNQRERQSEQFF	TGTGCCACCGGTAACCAGCGGGAGAGGCAGTCCGAGCAGTTCTTC
-	TRBV11-3	-	TRBJ2-3	CASSSPIGTQYF	TGTGCCAGCAGCTCCCCTATAGGTACGCAGTATTTT
-	TRBV6-5	-	TRBJ1-5	CASRREGRSNQPQHF	TGTGCCAGCAGACGGGAGGGGAGAAGCAATCAGCCCCAGCATTTT
few	TRBV7-8	-	TRBJ1-3	CASSERRSGNTIYF	TGTGCCAGCAGCGAGCGGCGCTCTGGAAACACCATATATTTT
-	TRBV27	-	TRBJ1-2	CASSSRYPLGPPWDYGYTF	TGTGCCAGCAGTTCCCGCTACCCACTCGGCCCACCATGGGACTATGGCTACACCTTC
-	TRBV4-1	TRBD1	TRBJ1-6	CASSRKPRDRGNSPLHF	TGCGCCAGCAGCCGCAAGCCGCGGGACAGGGGAAATTCACCCCTCCACTTT